This TCR beta chain stems from a study of blood T cell repertoires in COVID-19. Across the whole study: In each case, the material was cDNA or gDNA derived from T cells, B-cell-depleted T cells, or PBMCs.

Libraries were prepared by immunoSEQ multiplex PCR; TCRdb keeps only in-frame clonotypes and omits some of them. The sample holds more than 150,000 clones, roughly four fifths seen once. CDR1 and CDR2 from the germline V gene are ENHRY and SYGVKD. There are 11 residues in the CDR3. With 6 bases removed from V and 7 bases from J, the gap between germline ends came to 7 bases. Individuals drawn from 24 US areas were about 18 to 95 years old. Cohort 3 recovered donors had two negative PCRs, clearance, or symptom resolution. This TCR derives from a man aged 45-65 years who had recovered from COVID-19. The specimen was PBMCs or T cells enriched from blood (not recorded which). The chain couples TRBV10-3 to TRBJ1-3; D gene uncertain. CDR3 nucleotides: TGTGCCATCAGCCCCGCGAACACCATATATTTT. It translates to CAISPANTIYF.